This T cell receptor beta chain was retrieved from a study of T-cell reconstitution after alpha-beta-depleted transplantation in children. As it was prepared, the TCRbeta library received unique molecular identifiers. Each CDR3 protein gets one entry after TCRdb re-called the PCR reads with MiXCR. This sample yields about 500,000 distinct CDR3 sequences, of which 11% are seen a single time; less than 15% belongs to the top ten. This clonotype has only a few counts. CDR3 length: 16 amino acids. J was trimmed by 9 bases and V by 5 bases; bases with no gene match: 10. Germline V gives CDR1 MNHEY, CDR2 SVGAGI.

The rearrangement uses TRBV6-5 and TRBJ2-1, with 13 bases lining up with TRBD2. The source was PBMCs, mostly from graft donor cells, collected 180 days after TCRalphabeta/CD19-depleted stem cell transplant. The receptor was isolated from a female patient aged 2 to 10 who had a stem cell transplant for aplastic anemia, so the T cells may come from the graft donor. The CDR3 loop reads CASSHPRTSGRCEQFF. DNA of the CDR3: TGTGCCAGCAGTCACCCGAGGACTAGCGGGAGATGTGAGCAGTTCTTC.